A selection of T cell receptor beta chains follows, all from one sample in a study of response to subunit inactivated influenza vaccine. Using its own MiXCR run on the RT-PCR reads, TCRdb lists one record per CDR3 protein. The sample yields more than 700,000 distinct CDR3 sequences, about 20% seen once. Sample: PBMCs from blood, taken roughly 5 days after vaccination. These receptors came from a man between 50 and 59 years old who received an inactivated influenza vaccine. Each CDR3 is given with its conserved first and last residue. The order of the fields is V gene, J gene, CDR3 protein.

V gene: TRBV6-5
J gene: TRBJ2-4
CDR3 protein: CASSYIILAKNIQYF

V gene: TRBV10-3
J gene: TRBJ1-2
CDR3 protein: CAISESHGYTF

V gene: TRBV12-3/TRBV12-4
J gene: TRBJ1-1
CDR3 protein: CASNFRQGASTEAFF

V gene: TRBV20-1
J gene: TRBJ2-7
CDR3 protein: CSARDGQREGEQYF

V gene: TRBV11-2
J gene: TRBJ2-5
CDR3 protein: CASSSTGTLQETQYF

V gene: TRBV7-9
J gene: TRBJ2-1
CDR3 protein: CASSQGFGAGAYNEQFF

V gene: TRBV28
J gene: TRBJ1-6
CDR3 protein: CASGEGLRSPLHF

V gene: TRBV4-3
J gene: TRBJ2-2
CDR3 protein: CASSQDSGGNTGELFF

V gene: TRBV15
J gene: TRBJ2-3
CDR3 protein: CATSRDGRTTDTQYF

V gene: TRBV4-3
J gene: TRBJ2-7
CDR3 protein: CASSQEMNPEQYF

V gene: TRBV20-1
J gene: TRBJ1-5
CDR3 protein: CSARDRKQINQPQHF

V gene: TRBV12-3/TRBV12-4
J gene: TRBJ2-1
CDR3 protein: CASSLTTRDNEQFF

V gene: TRBV11-2
J gene: TRBJ2-5
CDR3 protein: CASSHAGTQYF

V gene: TRBV11-3
J gene: TRBJ2-5
CDR3 protein: CASSLQGDQETQYF

V gene: TRBV7-2
J gene: TRBJ2-1
CDR3 protein: CASSPDRGSNEQFF

V gene: TRBV2
J gene: TRBJ2-7
CDR3 protein: CASKGTLTTYEQYF

V gene: TRBV7-2
J gene: TRBJ2-3
CDR3 protein: CASSPKLITDTQYF

V gene: TRBV10-3
J gene: TRBJ2-7
CDR3 protein: CAISDSFEQYF

V gene: TRBV28
J gene: TRBJ2-1
CDR3 protein: CASSLLSENEQFF

V gene: TRBV7-8
J gene: TRBJ2-1
CDR3 protein: CASSLLNRGPTYNEQFF

V gene: TRBV29-1
J gene: TRBJ2-5
CDR3 protein: CSVSTPQETQYF

V gene: TRBV10-3
J gene: TRBJ2-3
CDR3 protein: CAIRTGEPTDTQYF

V gene: TRBV12-3/TRBV12-4
J gene: TRBJ1-1
CDR3 protein: CASKKTATEAFF

V gene: TRBV7-3
J gene: TRBJ2-7
CDR3 protein: CASSHSGTGLYEQYF

V gene: TRBV20-1
J gene: TRBJ2-7
CDR3 protein: CSELGQHGYEQYF

V gene: TRBV10-3
J gene: TRBJ2-3
CDR3 protein: CAISESRGGGSTDTQYF

V gene: TRBV5-1
J gene: TRBJ2-5
CDR3 protein: CASSLARGRAETQYF

V gene: TRBV7-8
J gene: TRBJ2-5
CDR3 protein: CASSLVFGGRAGETQYF

V gene: TRBV18
J gene: TRBJ2-1
CDR3 protein: CASSPPDPSRTLDEQFF

V gene: TRBV7-8
J gene: TRBJ2-3
CDR3 protein: CASSRGTAITDTQYF

V gene: TRBV6-5
J gene: TRBJ2-7
CDR3 protein: CASSYYRAYEQYF

V gene: TRBV10-3
J gene: TRBJ1-2
CDR3 protein: CAISAQGQDGYTF